This T cell receptor (beta chain) appears in the sequencing data of a study of blood T cell repertoires in COVID-19. Overall study context: Sources were T cells, B-cell-depleted T cells, or PBMCs; the material itself was cDNA or gDNA.

Methods used by the authors: Amplification from reference gene primers served as the basis for estimated nucleated cell counts. Assay used: immunoSEQ multiplex PCR; TCRdb lists only in-frame clones, some missing. V, J and clone size were drawn from that table, and D and trimming were deduced from the DNA. The repertoire holds over 100,000 clones, with 65% to 85% as singletons. V lost 0 bases and J lost 5; bases outside the gene matches: 8. The germline V gene has CDR1 LGHDT and CDR2 YNNKEL (reference sequence). The CDR3 consists of 16 residues. The sample was peripheral blood. V and J are TRBV3-1 (or the pseudogene TRBV3-2) and TRBJ2-5, with 8 bases identical to TRBD2. The TCR comes from a woman in her sixties or seventies with acute or convalescent COVID-19. CDR3 sequence reads: CASSQDLTGGRETQYF. CDR3 bases: TGTGCCAGCAGCCAAGATCTCACGGGGGGGCGGGAGACCCAGTACTTC.